These 23 T cell receptor beta chains share one sample of origin, sequenced in a study of blood T cell repertoires in COVID-19. Measured with immunoSEQ multiplex PCR; TCRdb has only the in-frame clones, and not every one. The data contain roughly 70,000 clones, around 86% of them singletons. Sequenced material: peripheral blood. All receptors come from a man in his sixties or seventies with active COVID-19.

V and J are TRBV5-1 and TRBJ2-3; a weak D match, TRBD1 (6 bases). CDR1 SGHRS and CDR2 YFSETQ come from the germline V gene. The V and J ends lost 1 base and 0 bases respectively, with 12 bases between them. CDR3 length: 16 residues. The CDR3 DNA is TGCGCCAGCAGCTTGTATGGGGGCCTAAGCACAGATACGCAGTATTTT. This gives the protein CASSLYGGLSTDTQYF.

This chain joins TRBV19 and TRBJ1-2, with D possibly being TRBD1 (5 bases). Germline assignment: CDR1 LNHDA and CDR2 SQIVND (reference sequence). Trimming stripped 11 bases from V and 8 bases from J, with 18 bases between. This CDR3 has 12 amino acids. This CDR3 is CARGIGEDGYTF. CDR3 DNA: TGTGCCCGGGGGATCGGGGAAGACGGCTACACCTTC.

This clone came up once. This chain uses TRBV25-1 with TRBJ1-6; 8 bases match TRBD1. The CDR3 covers 15 residues. Germline-derived CDR1 and CDR2 are MGHDK and SYGVNS. With V trimmed by 3 bases and J by 10 bases, 8 bases remained unmatched. The CDR3 bases are TGTGCCAGCAGTGAGGCGGCCCAGGGGGCCTCACCCCTCCACTTT. This codes for CASSEAAQGASPLHF.

The J gene is TRBJ2-7, the V gene TRBV30; D is possibly TRBD2 (6 bases). From germline, CDR1 is GTSNPN and CDR2 SVGIG (reference sequence). Trimming shortened V by 1 base and J by 6 bases, and 19 bases separated the two germline ends. CDR3 size: 15 residues. The CDR3 region is CAWSARAGLGGEQYF. The CDR3 coding sequence is TGTGCCTGGAGTGCCCGGGCCGGCCTCGGGGGCGAGCAGTACTTC. The complete variable domain, with remaining parts taken from reference TRBV30 and TRBJ2-7, reads SQTIHQWPATLVQPVGSPLSLECTVEGTSNPNLYWYRQAAGRGLQLLFYSVGIGQISSEVPQNLSASRPQDRQFILSSKKLLLSDSGFYLCAWSARAGLGGEQYFGPGTRLTVT.

The rearrangement uses TRBV5-4 and TRBJ2-7; D call uncertain. V was trimmed by 3 bases and J by 2 bases, leaving 3 bases between them. CDR3 length: 11 amino acids. Germline lookup yields CDR1 SGHNT and CDR2 YYREEE (reference sequence). The chain's CDR3 is CASSSTYEQYF. CDR3 sequence (DNA): TGTGCCAGCAGCTCCACCTACGAGCAGTACTTC.

The chain couples TRBV5-4 to TRBJ2-7; TRBD2 matches 9 bases. The germline V gene has CDR1 SGHNT and CDR2 YYREEE (reference sequence). J gave up 5 bases and V 3 bases, and 9 bases lay outside the gene matches. The CDR3 sequence is 15 residues long. DNA of the CDR3: TGTGCCAGCAGCTCCCGTGCGGGAGGGCTCCACGAGCAGTACTTC. Protein: CASSSRAGGLHEQYF.

V is TRBV7-8 and J is TRBJ2-2, with a possible D match to TRBD2 (6 bases). Looked up from germline, CDR1 is SGHVS and CDR2 is FQNEAQ. Trimming took 2 bases from V and 4 from J, leaving 11 bases between them. This CDR3 has 15 amino acids. The CDR3 sequence is CASSLRRVGTGELFF. The CDR3 DNA reads TGTGCCAGCAGCTTACGGAGGGTGGGCACCGGGGAGCTGTTTTTT. The whole variable domain, filled in from reference TRBV7-8 and TRBJ2-2, reads GAGVSQSPRYKVAKRGQDVALRCDPISGHVSLFWYQQALGQGPEFLTYFQNEAQLDKSGLPSDRFFAERPEGSVSTLKIQRTQQEDSAVYLCASSLRRVGTGELFFGEGSRLTVL.

The rearrangement uses TRBV2 and TRBJ2-1; 10 positions agree with TRBD2. V shed 7 bases and J 12 bases; nucleotides not matched to a gene: 15. Germline V gene data show CDR1 as SNHLY and CDR2 as FYNNEI. CDR3 length equals 15 residues. The CDR3 DNA reads TGTGCCAGCACATACGCTCAGCGGGGGGGAGGTGGGCAGTTCTTC. As protein: CASTYAQRGGGGQFF.

This clone came up once. V usage is TRBV6-6 and J usage is TRBJ2-5; TRBD2 is a possible D gene (6 bases). Germline values: CDR1 MNHNY, CDR2 SVGAGI (reference sequence). V gave up 2 bases and J gave up 4 bases, with 11 bases separating them. The CDR3 is 14 amino acids. CDR3 in DNA: TGTGCCAGCAGTTACGGGGACTCTCTAGAGACCCAGTACTTC. Amino acids: CASSYGDSLETQYF.

J is TRBJ1-1 and V is TRBV30; no firm D call. Trimming took 3 bases from V and 5 from J, leaving 13 bases between them. The CDR3 is 13 residues long. Per the germline V gene, CDR1 is GTSNPN and CDR2 is SVGIG (reference sequence). The CDR3 here is CAWSGLGLTEAFF. In nucleotides, the CDR3 is TGTGCCTGGAGCGGCCTTGGGCTGACTGAAGCTTTCTTT.

The chain couples TRBV6-1 to TRBJ1-5; TRBD1 might be the D (6 bases). V was cut by 1 base and J by 7 bases, with 8 bases left in between. Germline loops: CDR1 MNHNS, CDR2 SASEGT. The length of the CDR3 is 13 residues. The CDR3 DNA is TGTGCCAGCAGTGAAGGGGGGGGCCAGCCCCAGCATTTT. Translated, it gives CASSEGGGQPQHF.

This sequence joins TRBV5-1 and TRBJ1-1; perhaps TRBD1 as D (5 bases). This CDR3 has 16 residues. In germline, CDR1 is SGHRS, CDR2 YFSETQ. The V gene lost 1 base and the J gene lost 7 bases, with 20 bases spanning the gap. This CDR3 is CASSLRGTSFPSEAFF. DNA for the CDR3: TGCGCCAGCAGCTTGCGGGGGACCTCTTTCCCCAGTGAAGCTTTCTTT.

The V call is TRBV7-9, the J call TRBJ2-1; D call uncertain. V lost 5 bases to trimming and J lost 10 bases, with 18 bases between them. CDR3 length: 14 amino acids. Per the germline V gene, CDR1 is SEHNR and CDR2 is FQNEAQ (reference sequence). The CDR3, as DNA: TGTGCCAGCAGCCCCCAAGAAATGGCGGAGGAGCAGTTCTTC. Amino acid sequence: CASSPQEMAEEQFF.

The J gene is TRBJ2-5, the V gene TRBV6-6; 10 nucleotides line up with TRBD1. Looked up from germline, CDR1 is MNHNY and CDR2 is SVGAGI (reference sequence). The CDR3 loop spans 15 amino acids. J lost 2 bases, V lost 8 bases, and 8 bases had no gene match. The CDR3 loop reads CASRTGGSLQETQYF. CDR3 DNA: TGTGCCAGCCGGACAGGGGGGTCTCTTCAAGAGACCCAGTACTTC.

In DNA form, the CDR3 reads TGTGCCAGCAGCCCGGGAGGGGCCAATGAGCAGTTCTTC. Its translation is CASSPGGANEQFF. V gene TRBV7-3 combines with J gene TRBJ2-1; 8 bases line up with TRBD2. Germline assignment: CDR1 SGHTA and CDR2 FQGTGA. V lost 5 bases, J lost 6 bases, and 3 bases stayed unmatched. The CDR3 is 13 amino acids.

The table lists this clone with a count of one. The chain joins TRBV19 to TRBJ1-1; D possibly corresponds to TRBD1 (6 bases). The CDR3 is 16 amino acids. Germline values: CDR1 LNHDA, CDR2 SQIVND (reference sequence). V was pared by 5 bases and J by 4 bases, with 20 bases between. CDR3 sequence: CASSARRGLMGTEAFF. CDR3 nucleotides: TGTGCCAGTAGTGCCCGGCGGGGGCTGATGGGCACTGAAGCTTTCTTT.

The chain carries TRBV2 and TRBJ1-1; 12 bases fit TRBD1. The CDR3 extends over 16 amino acids. Trimming at V came to 5 bases and at J to 2 bases, leaving 6 bases not matched to a gene. Germline V gene sequence: CDR1 SNHLY, CDR2 FYNNEI. CDR3 in amino acids: CASSSGTGGSNTEAFF. CDR3 nucleotide sequence: TGTGCCAGCAGTTCCGGGACAGGGGGCTCCAACACTGAAGCTTTCTTT. Full variable domain (rest looked up from reference TRBV2 and TRBJ1-1): EPEVTQTPSHQVTQMGQEVILRCVPISNHLYFYWYRQILGQKVEFLVSFYNNEISEKSEIFDDQFSVERPDGSNFTLKIRSTKLEDSAMYFCASSSGTGGSNTEAFFGQGTRLTVV.

The chain joins TRBV5-1 to TRBJ1-2; the match to TRBD1 covers 7 bases. Germline V lookup: CDR1 SGHRS, CDR2 YFSETQ. V was clipped by 4 bases and J by 0 bases; unmatched bases: 3. CDR3 length equals 14 residues. The CDR3: CASSPGTANYGYTF. The CDR3 DNA reads as TGCGCCAGCAGCCCGGGGACAGCTAACTATGGCTACACCTTC.

This clone showed up just a few times. The chain carries TRBV21-1 and TRBJ1-5; TRBD1 is taken as the D call from the table, unchecked against the DNA. TRBV21-1 is a pseudogene. This CDR3 is built from 17 residues. The CDR3 nucleotides are TGTGCCAGCAGCAAAGGGGGCCCCAGGGGGCCCAATCAGCCCCAGCATTTT. Its protein is CASSKGGPRGPNQPQHF.

This chain connects TRBV2 to TRBJ2-3, with 8 bases lining up with TRBD2. The CDR3 has 16 residues. J lost 2 bases, V lost 6 bases, and 10 bases had no gene match. Germline V gene sequence: CDR1 SNHLY, CDR2 FYNNEI. The CDR3 DNA sequence: TGTGCCAGCAGCCCCACCCTAGCGGGCAACACAGATACGCAGTATTTT. It yields the protein CASSPTLAGNTDTQYF.

The gene calls are TRBV7-3 and TRBJ2-7; TRBD1 matches 12 bases. Germline CDR1 and CDR2: SGHTA and FQGTGA. With 3 bases clipped from V and 5 bases from J, the junction kept 8 bases outside the gene matches. The CDR3 runs to 16 residues. CDR3 sequence (DNA): TGTGCCAGCAGCTTGGGGCCGGGACAGGGGGCCGACGAGCAGTACTTC. It encodes CASSLGPGQGADEQYF. Combining the CDR3 with reference TRBV7-3 and TRBJ2-7 gives the whole variable domain GAGVSQTPSNKVTEKGKYVELRCDPISGHTALYWYRQSLGQGPEFLIYFQGTGAADDSGLPNDRFFAVRPEGSVSTLKIQRTERGDSAVYLCASSLGPGQGADEQYFGPGTRLTVT.

This sequence joins TRBV12-3 or TRBV12-4 and TRBJ2-1; the D gene is possibly TRBD2 (7 bases). This CDR3 spans 13 amino acids. V lost 3 bases and J lost 9, with 12 bases in between. CDR3 sequence: CASSFRGASEQFF. The DNA for the CDR3 is TGTGCCAGCAGTTTCCGGGGGGCAAGTGAGCAGTTCTTC.

The chain combines TRBV7-2 with TRBJ1-5, with TRBD1 matching 12 bases. Germline CDR1 SGHTA, CDR2 FQGNSA. This CDR3 has 17 amino acids. The trim removed 5 bases at V and 2 bases at J, leaving 7 bases unmatched. This chain's CDR3 is CASSPGQGAGGNQPQHF. For the CDR3, the DNA is TGTGCCAGCAGCCCGGGACAGGGGGCGGGGGGCAATCAGCCCCAGCATTTT.